This T cell receptor (beta chain) was sequenced during a study of blood T cells in healthy people across ages. Broader study findings: Naive T cell percentage and TCR beta diversity correlated strongly.

Comment on this clonotype: Its specificity is unknown.

Between the trimmed V and J ends, which lost 2 bases and 1 base, there was a span of 15 bases. CDR1 and CDR2 (germline): MNHEY, SVGAGI. The CDR3 length is 16 residues. Primers used in a second PCR of roughly 7 to 11 cycles were a sample-barcoded 5' primer and a J-beta primer mix. TCRdb recomputed calls from the 5' RACE reads with MiXCR, one row per CDR3 protein. The table includes just over 1 million distinct CDR3 sequences, 45% detected once. This receptor was identified in a woman aged 55-75 years in good health. This chain uses TRBV6-5 with TRBJ2-7; a weak D match, TRBD2 (5 bases). The sequenced material came from blood. The CDR3 reads CASSYRAEAPSYEQYF. The CDR3 DNA is TGTGCCAGCAGTTACCGGGCGGAGGCTCCATCCTACGAGCAGTACTTC.